Listed below are T cell receptor beta chains from one sample, sequenced in a study of T cells of healthy individuals. TCRdb re-called the 5' RACE reads through MiXCR, storing one row per CDR3 protein. In the table there are about 41,000 distinct CDR3 sequences, more than 4.5% of which are singletons. These TCRs come from a human donor in good health. The CDR3 runs from the conserved cysteine through the conserved F or W. A D gene is named only where the DNA matches it firmly. Size tells how often a clone was seen (once, few, many) or the class of an expanded clone, and some rows leave it out.

NA,TRBV12-5,many,TRBJ2-2,TGTGCTAGTGGTTTGGTACTGTCAGGGAGAACGAACACCGGGGAGCTGTTTTTT,CASGLVLSGRTNTGELFF
NA,TRBV7-9,NA,TRBJ1-6,TGTGCCAGCAGCTTAGGTCTCGGGGAGAGAGATTCACCCCTCCACTTT,CASSLGLGERDSPLHF
NA,TRBV20-1,many,TRBJ2-1,TGCAGTGCTAGATGGTCCGCAGACAATGAGCAGTTCTTC,CSARWSADNEQFF
TRBD1,TRBV4-1,many,TRBJ2-7,TGCGCCAGCAGCCACCGACAGGGGAATTTCGACGAGCAGTACTTC,CASSHRQGNFDEQYF
TRBD2,TRBV14,many,TRBJ2-6,TGTGCCAGCAGCTCCTCACTAGCGGGGTGGCTTGGGGCCAACGTCCTGACTTTC,CASSSSLAGWLGANVLTF
NA,TRBV12-3/TRBV12-4,many,TRBJ2-1,TGTGCCAGCATCGGGAGTCGGGGCTACAATGAGCAGTTCTTC,CASIGSRGYNEQFF
NA,TRBV3-1,many,TRBJ2-7,TGTGCCAGCAGCCATGGGGGGGGCCCCCCCGAGCAGTACTTC,CASSHGGGPPEQYF
TRBD1,TRBV5-6,many,TRBJ1-1,TGTGCCAGCAGCCCTCTCGACAGGGTCAGTGCCACTGAAGCTTTCTTT,CASSPLDRVSATEAFF
TRBD2,TRBV20-1,many,TRBJ2-7,TGCAGTGCTGTCGTCGGGACTAGCGGTCCCGAGCAGTACTTC,CSAVVGTSGPEQYF
NA,TRBV5-1,many,TRBJ1-2,TGCGCCAGCAGCTTGGAGGCGGATTTCCACTATGGCTACACCTTC,CASSLEADFHYGYTF
NA,TRBV7-2,many,TRBJ2-5,TGTGCCAGCAGCTTGCGGGACCCCTCTCGAAGGGAAGAGACCCAGTACTTC,CASSLRDPSRREETQYF
NA,TRBV29-1,many,TRBJ1-1,TGCAGCGTTGAAGCTGAAACTGAAGCTTTCTTT,CSVEAETEAFF
NA,TRBV7-2,few,TRBJ1-1,TGTGCCAGCAGCTTACAGAACACTGAAGCTTTCTTT,CASSLQNTEAFF
NA,TRBV6-4,many,TRBJ2-6,TGTGCCAGCAGTGAGAGGGCTGGGGCCAACGTCCTGACTTTC,CASSERAGANVLTF
NA,TRBV12-3/TRBV12-4,many,TRBJ1-5,TGTGCCAGCAGTCCCCGGCGTCAGCCCCAGCATTTT,CASSPRRQPQHF
TRBD2,TRBV11-3,many,TRBJ2-3,TGTGCCAGCAGCTTAGACCCAGCGGGAGGCACAGATACGCAGTATTTT,CASSLDPAGGTDTQYF
NA,TRBV6-5,many,TRBJ2-7,TGTGCCAGCAGTTACGGCAGGGGTGGTTACGAGCAGTACTTC,CASSYGRGGYEQYF
NA,TRBV20-1,many,TRBJ2-5,TGCAGTGCTAGAGGCGCAGGGGTGCCCCAGTACTTC,CSARGAGVPQYF
NA,TRBV18,many,TRBJ1-1,TGTGCCAGCTCACCACCCGGCCACGACAACACTGAAGCTTTCTTT,CASSPPGHDNTEAFF
NA,TRBV20-1,many,TRBJ2-4,TGCAGTGCTGTTAGACAAGCCAAAAACATTCAGTACTTC,CSAVRQAKNIQYF
TRBD1,TRBV5-1,many,TRBJ2-5,TGCGCCAGCAGCTTGGCCGTGGGACAGAACCAAGAGACCCAGTACTTC,CASSLAVGQNQETQYF
TRBD1,TRBV6-1,many,TRBJ2-7,TGTGCCACCTTCGGACAGGGAGGCGGCGAGCAGTACTTC,CATFGQGGGEQYF
NA,TRBV6-1,many,TRBJ1-3,TGTGCCAGCAGTCCGGGCCCTGGAAACACCATATATTTT,CASSPGPGNTIYF
NA,TRBV5-1,many,TRBJ1-1,TGCGCCAGCAGCTTGGGGTGGACAGCGAACACTGAAGCTTTCTTT,CASSLGWTANTEAFF
NA,TRBV7-2,few,TRBJ2-3,TGTGCCAGCAGCCTGAGTGGAGGCACAGATACGCAGTATTTT,CASSLSGGTDTQYF
NA,TRBV29-1,many,TRBJ2-3,TGCAGCGCTGAGATGGTTTGGGACAACACAGATACGCAGTATTTT,CSAEMVWDNTDTQYF
NA,TRBV3-1,few,TRBJ2-1,TGTGCCAGCAGCCAGGGAGCGTTATACTACAATGAGCAGTTCTTC,CASSQGALYYNEQFF
NA,TRBV28,many,TRBJ2-2,TGTGCCAGCAGTTTCGCGGGACACCTAAACACCGGGGAGCTGTTTTTT,CASSFAGHLNTGELFF
NA,TRBV12-3/TRBV12-4,many,TRBJ2-1,TGTGCCAGCAGTTTCTCCCCCTACAATGAGCAGTTCTTC,CASSFSPYNEQFF
NA,TRBV12-3/TRBV12-4,NA,TRBJ2-7,TGTGCCAGCAGTTTAGCACCACGGACAGACGAGCAGTACTTC,CASSLAPRTDEQYF
TRBD2,TRBV2,few,TRBJ2-1,TGTGCCAGCCTCCCGGGGGGGGTAGTTGACAATGAGCAGTTCTTC,CASLPGGVVDNEQFF
NA,TRBV3-1,many,TRBJ2-7,TGTGCCAGCAGCCAAGATTGGAACCAGGCCTACGAGCAGTACTTC,CASSQDWNQAYEQYF
NA,TRBV19,few,TRBJ1-5,TGTGCCAGTAGTATGTGGGGAATCAATCAGCCCCAGCATTTT,CASSMWGINQPQHF
NA,TRBV27,many,TRBJ1-3,TGTGCCAGCGGGACAGGAAACACCATATATTTT,CASGTGNTIYF
NA,TRBV7-8,many,TRBJ2-7,TGTGCCAGCAGCTTAGCTGGAAAGAGCTACGAGCAGTACTTC,CASSLAGKSYEQYF
TRBD1,TRBV13,many,TRBJ2-5,TGTGCCAGCAGCTCCTGGGACAGGATCCAAGAGACCCAGTACTTC,CASSSWDRIQETQYF
TRBD1,TRBV18,NA,TRBJ2-5,TGTGCCAGCTCACCATCACAGGGGGCGCGAGAGACCCAGTACTTC,CASSPSQGARETQYF
NA,TRBV6-2/TRBV6-3,few,TRBJ1-5,TGTGCCAGCAGTTACCAATATCAGCCCCAGCATTTT,CASSYQYQPQHF
NA,TRBV7-2,many,TRBJ2-7,TGTGCCAGCAGCTTAATCTCCTACGAGCAGTACTTC,CASSLISYEQYF
TRBD2,TRBV2,many,TRBJ2-1,TGTGCCAGCAGCAGCCCGGGGGGGGGATACAATGAGCAGTTCTTC,CASSSPGGGYNEQFF
NA,TRBV14,NA,TRBJ1-3,TGTGCCAGCAGCACGGACAGATGGGGCTCTGGAAACACCATATATTTT,CASSTDRWGSGNTIYF
NA,TRBV29-1,many,TRBJ2-3,TGCAGCGTTGAAGACGGGCGAGATACGCAGTATTTT,CSVEDGRDTQYF
TRBD2,TRBV25-1,many,TRBJ2-7,TGTGCCAGCAGTGTGCGGGAGGCCCCCTACGAGCAGTACTTC,CASSVREAPYEQYF
TRBD1,TRBV25-1,few,TRBJ1-5,TGTGCCAGCAAGGGACAGAATCAGCCCCAGCATTTT,CASKGQNQPQHF
NA,TRBV20-1,many,TRBJ1-1,TGCAGTGCTAGAGTTAGGGAGGGTGGATCTGCTTTCTTT,CSARVREGGSAFF
NA,TRBV5-8,many,TRBJ2-7,TGTGCCAGCAGCCCCCATTCCGGAGCCTACGAGCAGTACTTC,CASSPHSGAYEQYF
NA,TRBV19,few,TRBJ1-5,TGTGCCAGTAGTATAGATCTAACCCGGGACTCCAATCAGCCCCAGCATTTT,CASSIDLTRDSNQPQHF
TRBD2,TRBV11-2,many,TRBJ2-3,TGTGCCAGCAGCCTGCGACTCTTTAGCGGGAGGGCCGTGGATACGCAGTATTTT,CASSLRLFSGRAVDTQYF
TRBD1,TRBV5-1,NA,TRBJ2-7,TGCGCCAGCAGCTACCTGGACAGGCGAGACTCCTACGAGCAGTACTTC,CASSYLDRRDSYEQYF
TRBD1,TRBV6-6,many,TRBJ1-2,TGTGCCAGCAGCAGATCCGGACAGGCATATGGCTACACCTTC,CASSRSGQAYGYTF
NA,TRBV5-1,many,TRBJ1-1,TGCGCCAGCAGCTCCACCGGGAATTTGAACACTGAAGCTTTCTTT,CASSSTGNLNTEAFF
NA,TRBV29-1,many,TRBJ1-1,TGCAGCGTTGACCCCATGGGAGGGCCTGAAGCTTTCTTT,CSVDPMGGPEAFF
TRBD1,TRBV4-2,many,TRBJ2-1,TGTGCCAGCAGCCAAGACTGGGACAGGGGCTACAATGAGCAGTTCTTC,CASSQDWDRGYNEQFF
NA,TRBV12-3/TRBV12-4,many,TRBJ1-5,TGTGCCAGCAGCCCCGCAGGTGGAGCCGAGGGATCCCAGCATTTT,CASSPAGGAEGSQHF
NA,TRBV7-6,many,TRBJ1-3,TGTGCCAGCAGCATCCAGGGCTTCTCTGGAAACACCATATATTTT,CASSIQGFSGNTIYF
NA,TRBV20-1,many,TRBJ2-3,TGCAGTGCTAGAGCCCCTAGCACAGATACGCAGTATTTT,CSARAPSTDTQYF